Sequencing of this T cell receptor (beta chain) was carried out in a study of vaccination effects on CD4 cells after COVID-19. Study summary: Two-dose vaccination with either BNT162b2 or mRNA-1273 was given to the participants.

As concerns this clone: Its antigen is still unknown.

Only in-frame clones appear in the TCRdb table, and some are missing; sequencing was by immunoSEQ multiplex PCR. The sample contains about 61,000 clones, roughly 76% of which appear only once. Antigen-specific CD4+ T cells were expanded with viral peptide pools in the ViraFEST assay before sequencing. Around day 10 of culture, CD4+ T cells were separated out. Among the vaccine recipients, none had a prior SARS-CoV-2 infection, and nucleocapsid antibodies were negative. Culturing of 2 million to 2.5 million PBMC per well took place with about 10 IU/ml IL-2 and about 9.3 ug/ml peptides. The sample consisted of CD4+ T cells from PBMCs cultured with HCoV-229E spike peptides, taken before COVID-19 vaccination. This clonotype was obtained from a human donor who received a COVID-19 vaccine.

The CDR3 is CASSLGGRRNEKLFF. In nucleotides, the CDR3 is TGTGCCAGCAGTTTAGGTGGGAGAAGGAACGAAAAACTGTTTTTT. This sequence joins TRBV28 and TRBJ1-4; D is uncertain. The CDR3 covers 15 residues. Trimming removed 2 bases from V and 8 bases from J, with 15 bases in between. Germline V lookup: CDR1 MDHEN, CDR2 SYDVKM.